Below are 2 T cell receptor beta chains sequenced from a single sample in a study of CD8+ T cells in alopecia areata. RNA was isolated and reverse transcribed to cDNA, the sequencing template. Generated by immunoSEQ multiplex PCR, the TCRdb table keeps only in-frame clones and is missing some. The sample consists of about 200,000 clones, 50% to 60% of them appearing once. This specimen was CD4+ T cells sorted from blood, taken at week 0. Receptors were obtained from a human donor with alopecia areata.

This chain uses TRBV20-1 with TRBJ2-7, with D hard to call. CDR1 and CDR2 (germline): DFQATT, SNEGSKA (reference sequence). The length of the CDR3 is 10 residues. V was clipped by 3 bases and J by 4 bases, with 4 bases between them. CDR3 region: CSARDYEQYF. CDR3 coding DNA: TGCAGTGCTAGGGATTACGAGCAGTACTTC.

V is TRBV9 and J is TRBJ1-1; 8 bases line up with TRBD1. V trimming: 5 bases; J trimming: 6 bases; junction bases outside the gene matches: 9. The CDR3 sequence is 14 residues long. CDR1 is SGDLS and CDR2 is YYNGEE in the germline V gene. CDR3 residues: CASSFGQGAAEAFF. CDR3 coding DNA: TGTGCCAGCAGTTTCGGTCAGGGGGCCGCTGAAGCTTTCTTT.